The 17 T cell receptor beta chains in this list originate from one sample, sequenced in a study of T cells in Graves' hyperthyroidism and ophthalmopathy. Amplification of TCR beta CDR3 regions used RNA as the template. The TCR CDR3 was amplified in a first-round RT-PCR using the HTBI primer set. Using its own MiXCR run on the multiplex PCR reads, TCRdb lists one record per CDR3 protein. Seen here are 560,000 or so distinct CDR3 sequences, under 60% observed once, and the top ten hold roughly 8.2%. The sample comprised peripheral blood or thyroid tissue (not recorded which). The receptors derive from a woman aged 18-29 years with Graves' hyperthyroidism.

The CDR3 reads CATPPRTGGSQPQHF. In DNA, the CDR3 is TGTGCCACCCCTCCTAGGACAGGGGGTTCTCAGCCCCAGCATTTT. The chain uses TRBV24-1 and TRBJ1-5; 10 bases agree with TRBD1. J was trimmed by 6 bases and V by 9 bases; bases with no gene match: 10. From germline, CDR1 is KGHDR and CDR2 SFDVKD. The length of the CDR3 is 15 residues.

The chain joins TRBV15 to TRBJ2-7; perhaps TRBD2 as D (5 bases). The V gene's germline CDR1 is LNHNV and CDR2 YYDKDF (reference sequence). This CDR3 region has 14 residues. Trimming shortened V by 1 base and J by 5 bases, and 12 bases separated the two germline ends. CDR3: CATSRAGRTNEQYF. In DNA, the CDR3 is TGTGCCACCAGCAGAGCTGGGAGAACCAACGAGCAGTACTTC.

This clonotype showed up many times. This sequence joins TRBV20-1 and TRBJ2-5, with TRBD2 identical over 7 bases. The CDR3 is made up of 13 amino acids. V dropped 6 bases and J dropped 5; count of bases not matched to a gene: 9. CDR1 and CDR2 from the germline V gene are DFQATT and SNEGSKA (reference sequence). The CDR3 here is CSAKGLVGETQYF. CDR3 coding DNA: TGCAGTGCAAAAGGACTAGTCGGCGAGACCCAGTACTTC.

V and J are TRBV7-2 and TRBJ2-5; D unclear. V was pared by 6 bases and J by 7 bases, with 12 bases between. The CDR3 spans 12 residues. Germline loops: CDR1 SGHTA, CDR2 FQGNSA. The CDR3 DNA follows: TGTGCCAGCAGGAGAATAGGGTGGACCCAGTACTTC. This codes for CASRRIGWTQYF.

On this clonotype itself: With a much larger clone just one base away, this may be a read error. The genes are TRBV7-9 and TRBJ1-6; a possible D gene is TRBD1 (6 bases). V was pared by 5 bases and J by 14 bases, with 19 bases between. Germline CDR1 is SEHNR and CDR2 is FQNEAQ (reference sequence). The CDR3 is made up of 14 amino acids. This CDR3 reads CASSPLRSQGTLHF. The CDR3 DNA reads as TGTGCCAGCAGCCCCCTGAGGTCCCAGGGGACCCTCCACTTT.

This rearrangement joins TRBV7-9 to TRBJ1-2; D uncertain. Germline V lookup: CDR1 SEHNR, CDR2 FQNEAQ (reference sequence). The CDR3 runs to 16 residues. Deletions cut 1 base from V and 0 bases from J, with 12 bases between. CDR3 sequence: CASSLVEQETNYGYTF. CDR3 bases: TGTGCCAGCAGCTTAGTGGAGCAGGAGACTAACTATGGCTACACCTTC.

This clonotype showed up just a few times. This chain uses TRBV10-3 with TRBJ1-2; D remains ambiguous. The CDR3 totals 14 residues. V lost 3 bases, J lost 1 base, and 9 bases lay in between. Germline V gene lookup returns CDR1 ENHRY and CDR2 SYGVKD. The CDR3 DNA sequence: TGTGCCATCAGTGACGTCGGCCTTAACTATGGCTACACCTTC. Protein: CAISDVGLNYGYTF.

The V gene is TRBV7-2, the J gene TRBJ2-7, with 11 bases identical to TRBD2. The germline CDR1 and CDR2 sequences are SGHTA and FQGNSA. The CDR3 is 15 residues long. The V segment lost 3 bases and the J segment 4 bases; nucleotides outside the gene matches: 5. The CDR3 DNA is TGTGCCAGCAGCTTGGCGACTAGCGGGATATACGAGCAGTACTTC. Its translation: CASSLATSGIYEQYF.

As to this clonotype: A single base separates this from a much larger clone, so it may be a read error. The chain carries TRBV9 and TRBJ1-2; D is possibly TRBD1 (5 bases). The V and J ends lost 4 bases and 9 bases respectively, with 16 bases between them. The germline CDR1 and CDR2 sequences are SGDLS and YYNGEE. CDR3 length equals 13 residues. CDR3 amino acids: CASSQGLGMSYTF. CDR3 nucleotides: TGTGCCAGCAGCCAGGGACTGGGGATGAGCTACACCTTC.

The V gene is TRBV20-1, the J gene TRBJ2-5, with 8 bases aligning to TRBD1. The trim removed 1 base at V and 3 bases at J, leaving 4 bases unmatched. CDR1 is DFQATT, CDR2 SNEGSKA, per germline (reference sequence). The CDR3 length is 14 residues. This CDR3 reads CSARARTGKETQYF. The CDR3 DNA sequence: TGCAGTGCTAGAGCACGGACAGGGAAAGAGACCCAGTACTTC.

The genes are TRBV7-9 and TRBJ1-4; 10 bases map to TRBD1. Germline-derived CDR1 and CDR2 are SEHNR and FQNEAQ (reference sequence). Losses at the gene ends were 4 bases for V and 9 bases for J; bases not matched to a gene: 5. The CDR3 consists of 14 residues. CDR3 sequence (DNA): TGTGCCAGCAGCTGGGGGACAGGGGCTAAAAAACTGTTTTTT. Amino acid sequence: CASSWGTGAKKLFF.

There are many counts of this clonotype. The V gene is TRBV7-9, the J gene TRBJ1-3, with unresolved D. Per the germline V gene, CDR1 is SEHNR and CDR2 is FQNEAQ (reference sequence). With 1 base removed from V and 0 bases from J, the gap between germline ends came to 7 bases. CDR3 length: 15 residues. This CDR3 is CASSLGAISGNTIYF. The CDR3 bases are TGTGCCAGCAGCTTAGGGGCAATCTCTGGAAACACCATATATTTT.

This clonotype was counted a single time. The rearrangement uses TRBV29-1 and TRBJ1-2; 8 bases are shared with TRBD1. Losses at the gene ends were 8 bases for V and 6 bases for J; bases not matched to a gene: 11. Germline V CDR1 and CDR2: SQVTM, ANQGSEA. This CDR3 region has 13 residues. As DNA, the CDR3 is TGCAGCACCTTATCGGGACAGGCCAATGGCTACACCTTC. It encodes CSTLSGQANGYTF.

This clonotype was observed many times. The J gene is TRBJ1-1, the V gene TRBV7-9; weak D call: TRBD1 (6 bases). The CDR3 runs to 13 residues. Germline V gives CDR1 SEHNR, CDR2 FQNEAQ (reference sequence). V was shortened by 6 bases and J by 4 bases, with 12 bases between the two germline ends. The CDR3 region has the DNA TGTGCCAGCAGAAGGGCAGGGGTCACTGAAGCTTTCTTT. This encodes CASRRAGVTEAFF.

The gene calls are TRBV9 and TRBJ2-2; 9 nucleotides line up with TRBD2. The junction had 10 bases not matched to a gene; V was cut back by 6 bases and J by 4 bases. The CDR3 covers 16 residues. In germline, CDR1 is SGDLS, CDR2 YYNGEE. The CDR3 is CASTPRGRVSTGELFF. The CDR3 region has the DNA TGTGCCAGCACCCCACGCGGGAGGGTGAGCACCGGGGAGCTGTTTTTT.

This clonotype was seen at least ten times. This sequence joins TRBV24-1 and TRBJ1-5; D is perhaps TRBD1 (5 bases). There are 11 residues in the CDR3. Trimming took 12 bases from V and 3 from J, leaving 8 bases between them. The germline CDR1 and CDR2 sequences are KGHDR and SFDVKD. DNA for the CDR3: TGTGCCGCCGGGGCCAATCAGCCCCAGCATTTT. It is translated as CAAGANQPQHF.

This chain uses TRBV29-1 with TRBJ1-2; TRBD1 aligns across 7 bases. The length of the CDR3 is 15 residues. Per germline, CDR1 SQVTM and CDR2 ANQGSEA. V lost 3 bases to trimming and J lost 2 bases; unmatched junction nucleotides: 9. This chain's CDR3 is CSVDDRDRENYGYTF. In DNA form, the CDR3 reads TGCAGCGTTGATGACCGGGACAGAGAAAACTATGGCTACACCTTC.